These 21 T cell receptor beta chains were sequenced from one sample in a study of T cells expressing NK-cell markers. From its re-call of the 5' RACE reads, TCRdb lists each CDR3 protein once, without DNA. This repertoire includes under 600,000 distinct CDR3 sequences. Material: blood T cells: a sorted CD56 or NKG2C T cell subset, CD4+ or CD8+ T cells, or bulk PBMC T cells (not recorded which). The receptors were sampled from a woman aged 45-65 years in good health.

The chain carries TRBV20-1 and TRBJ2-5; there is no DNA to check the TCRdb D call of TRBD2. This CDR3 contains 15 residues. Looked up from germline, CDR1 is DFQATT and CDR2 is SNEGSKA (reference sequence). CDR3 sequence reads: CSARDARTAKETQYF.

V and J are TRBV14 and TRBJ2-1; TCRdb gives TRBD2 as the D gene, but with no DNA this cannot be confirmed. Germline values: CDR1 SGHDN, CDR2 FVKESK. This CDR3 comprises 20 residues. This CDR3 is CASSRTPVPVLAGVYNEQFF.

The chain couples TRBV4-1 to TRBJ2-1; TCRdb returns TRBD1, unconfirmable since there is no DNA. The germline CDR1 and CDR2 sequences are MGHRA and YSYEKL. This CDR3 has 13 amino acids. The CDR3 is CASSQDWGGKQFF.

The chain is built from TRBV5-1 and TRBJ1-1. This CDR3 has 14 amino acids. Germline V gene data show CDR1 as SGHRS and CDR2 as YFSETQ. CDR3 amino acids: CASSAGVSNTEAFF. The full variable domain, its missing parts supplied by reference TRBV5-1 and TRBJ1-1, is KAGVTQTPRYLIKTRGQQVTLSCSPISGHRSVSWYQQTPGQGLQFLFEYFSETQRNKGNFPGRFSGRQFSNSRSEMNVSTLELGDSALYLCASSAGVSNTEAFFGQGTRLTVV.

The chain combines TRBV15 with TRBJ2-1. The germline gives CDR1 LNHNV, CDR2 YYDKDF (reference sequence). This CDR3 is 12 amino acids long. The CDR3 protein is CATSRGFNEQFF.

CDR3 in amino acids: CSKGLGYTDTQYF. The rearrangement joins TRBV20-1 to TRBJ2-3; TCRdb outputs TRBD2, but without DNA this stays unchecked. The CDR3 covers 13 residues. Germline assignment: CDR1 DFQATT and CDR2 SNEGSKA (reference sequence).

The V gene is TRBV3-1, the J gene TRBJ1-1. Germline-derived CDR1 and CDR2 are LGHDT and YNNKEL (reference sequence). The length of the CDR3 is 12 residues. The chain's CDR3 is CASSRRGAEAFF. The variable domain in full, with the rest retrieved from reference TRBV3-1 and TRBJ1-1, is DTAVSQTPKYLVTQMGNDKSIKCEQNLGHDTMYWYKQDSKKFLKIMFSYNNKELIINETVPNRFSPKSPDKAHLNLHINSLELGDSAVYFCASSRRGAEAFFGQGTRLTVV.

The CDR3 here is CASSLDDRVRGYTF. This chain links TRBV7-8 with TRBJ1-2; checking the TCRdb D call of TRBD1 is not possible without DNA. Germline values: CDR1 SGHVS, CDR2 FQNEAQ. The CDR3 has 14 residues.

The CDR3 sequence is CASSPRAKYNEQFF. The chain has TRBV7-9 and TRBJ2-1; TCRdb's D gene call, TRBD1, goes unchecked for lack of DNA. The CDR3 contains 14 residues. The V gene's germline CDR1 is SEHNR and CDR2 FQNEAQ (reference sequence).

This rearrangement joins TRBV12-3 or TRBV12-4 to TRBJ2-1. This CDR3 region has 15 residues. The CDR3: CASTHSRSSYNEQFF.

The J gene is TRBJ2-2, the V gene TRBV19; no DNA is available, so the TRBD1 call from TCRdb remains unchecked. CDR3 length: 14 amino acids. Germline CDR1 reads LNHDA; CDR2 reads SQIVND (reference sequence). CDR3 residues: CASGQGSRTGELFF.

The V and J genes are TRBV7-3 and TRBJ2-3; no DNA is available, so the TRBD2 call from TCRdb remains unchecked. This CDR3 region has 17 residues. Germline V CDR1 and CDR2: SGHTA, FQGTGA. CDR3 sequence: CASKLTSGRAGADTQYF. The full variable domain, its missing parts supplied by reference TRBV7-3 and TRBJ2-3, is GAGVSQTPSNKVTEKGKYVELRCDPISGHTALYWYRQSLGQGPEFLIYFQGTGAADDSGLPNDRFFAVRPEGSVSTLKIQRTERGDSAVYLCASKLTSGRAGADTQYFGPGTRLTVL.

The chain uses TRBV20-1 and TRBJ1-4. The CDR3 has 15 amino acids. The germline gives CDR1 DFQATT, CDR2 SNEGSKA (reference sequence). The CDR3 region is CSASPKGSDNEKLFF.

The V and J genes are TRBV20-1 and TRBJ2-7; the TCRdb call, TRBD1, lacks DNA for checking. The length of the CDR3 is 15 residues. Looked up from germline, CDR1 is DFQATT and CDR2 is SNEGSKA (reference sequence). The CDR3 sequence: CSAGREGGTYHEQYF.

The CDR3 region is CASSQENLAGVSGELFF. V usage is TRBV3-1 and J usage is TRBJ2-2; TCRdb gives TRBD2 as the D gene, but with no DNA this cannot be confirmed. CDR1 and CDR2 from the germline V gene are LGHDT and YNNKEL (reference sequence). The CDR3 loop spans 17 amino acids.

The V gene is TRBV5-1, the J gene TRBJ1-6; the TCRdb D gene call, TRBD1, has no DNA to confirm it. The germline gives CDR1 SGHRS, CDR2 YFSETQ. This CDR3 is built from 16 residues. The CDR3 spells CASSPRDRGRNSPLHF.

The chain recombines TRBV6-4 with TRBJ2-2; the D call of TRBD2 rests on TCRdb alone, since no DNA is present to check it. Germline V gene sequence: CDR1 MRHNA, CDR2 SNTAGT. This CDR3 is 13 amino acids long. This CDR3 is CASSGDLNGELFF.

The chain is built from TRBV6-6 and TRBJ2-5; TCRdb picks TRBD1, but there is no DNA to check that call. CDR3 length: 14 residues. Germline V gives CDR1 MNHNY, CDR2 SVGAGI (reference sequence). The CDR3 reads CASSYGDSQETQYF.

This sequence joins TRBV6-6 and TRBJ1-5; the TCRdb call, TRBD1, lacks DNA for checking. Germline V lookup: CDR1 MNHNY, CDR2 SVGAGI (reference sequence). The CDR3 runs to 16 residues. The CDR3 sequence: CASSTGTRQGAQPQHF.

This chain joins TRBV6-5 and TRBJ1-5; TCRdb indicates TRBD1, and absent DNA this call remains unverified. This CDR3 is built from 16 residues. Germline lookup yields CDR1 MNHEY and CDR2 SVGAGI. The CDR3 region is CASSYSWPQGTQPQHF.

The chain uses TRBV5-1 and TRBJ1-6; the D gene TCRdb calls, TRBD1, cannot be checked with no DNA. This CDR3 is 18 amino acids long. Looked up from germline, CDR1 is SGHRS and CDR2 is YFSETQ. The CDR3 loop is CASSLVGGRSSYNSPLHF.